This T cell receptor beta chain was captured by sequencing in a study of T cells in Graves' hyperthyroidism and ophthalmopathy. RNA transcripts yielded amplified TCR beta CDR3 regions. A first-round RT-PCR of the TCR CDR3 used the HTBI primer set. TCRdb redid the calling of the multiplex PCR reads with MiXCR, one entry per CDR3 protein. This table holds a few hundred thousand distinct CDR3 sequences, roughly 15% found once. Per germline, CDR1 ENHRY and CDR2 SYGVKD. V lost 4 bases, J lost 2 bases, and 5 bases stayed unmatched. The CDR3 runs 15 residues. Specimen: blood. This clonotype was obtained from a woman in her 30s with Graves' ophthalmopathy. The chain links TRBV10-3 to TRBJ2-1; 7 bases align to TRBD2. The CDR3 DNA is TGTGCCATCAGTGGGGACTACCTACCCTACAATGAGCAGTTCTTC. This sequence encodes CAISGDYLPYNEQFF.